This T cell receptor beta chain stems from a study of T cell changes during pregnancy in multiple sclerosis. The CDR3 runs to 13 residues. Trimming removed 4 bases from V and 1 base from J, with 7 bases in between. Germline V gene lookup returns CDR1 MNHEY and CDR2 SMNVEV (reference sequence). Only in-frame clones appear in the TCRdb table, and some are missing; sequencing was by immunoSEQ multiplex PCR. The sample lists 60,000 to 80,000 clones, 75% to 90% seen once, with about 3.5% in the top ten. The J gene is TRBJ1-1, the V gene TRBV27; tentatively, D is TRBD1 (5 bases). The TCR sequence derives from a female donor with multiple sclerosis, enrolled in a pregnancy study. The material sequenced was peripheral blood, taken before pregnancy. The CDR3 DNA follows: TGTGCCAGCAGTTACAGGTGGAACACTGAAGCTTTCTTT. Its translation is CASSYRWNTEAFF.